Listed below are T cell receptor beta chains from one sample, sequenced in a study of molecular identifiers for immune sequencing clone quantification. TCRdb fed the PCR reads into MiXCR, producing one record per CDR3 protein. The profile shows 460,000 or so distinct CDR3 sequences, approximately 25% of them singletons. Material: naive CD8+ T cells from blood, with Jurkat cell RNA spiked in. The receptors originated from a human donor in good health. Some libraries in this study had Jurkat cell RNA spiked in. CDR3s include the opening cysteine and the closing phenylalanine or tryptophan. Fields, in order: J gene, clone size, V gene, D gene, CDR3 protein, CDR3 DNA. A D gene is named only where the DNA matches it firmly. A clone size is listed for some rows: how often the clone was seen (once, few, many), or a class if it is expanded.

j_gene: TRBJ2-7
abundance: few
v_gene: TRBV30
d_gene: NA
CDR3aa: CAWSVYSTYEQYF
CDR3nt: TGTGCCTGGAGTGTCTACTCCACCTACGAGCAGTACTTC

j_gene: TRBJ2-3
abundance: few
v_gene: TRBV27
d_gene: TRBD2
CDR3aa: CASSLLGSGGADTQYF
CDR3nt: TGTGCCAGCAGTTTATTAGGTAGCGGGGGGGCAGATACGCAGTATTTT

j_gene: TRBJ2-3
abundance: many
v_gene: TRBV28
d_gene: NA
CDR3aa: CASSLASRTDTQYF
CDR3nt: TGTGCCAGCAGTCTTGCCTCTCGCACAGATACGCAGTATTTT

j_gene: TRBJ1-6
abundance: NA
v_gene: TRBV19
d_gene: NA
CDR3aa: CASSSPDGGTRNSPLHF
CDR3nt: TGTGCCAGTAGTTCCCCAGACGGCGGTACGAGGAATTCACCCCTCCACTTT

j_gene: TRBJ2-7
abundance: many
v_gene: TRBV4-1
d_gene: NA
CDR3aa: CASSHPDEGIYEQYF
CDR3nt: TGCGCCAGCAGCCATCCAGATGAGGGGATCTACGAGCAGTACTTC

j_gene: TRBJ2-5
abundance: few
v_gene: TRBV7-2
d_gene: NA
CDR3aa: CASSLVPDKETQYF
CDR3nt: TGTGCCAGCAGCTTAGTTCCAGATAAAGAGACCCAGTACTTC

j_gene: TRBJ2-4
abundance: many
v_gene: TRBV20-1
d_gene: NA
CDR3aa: CSARDAGPYSIQYF
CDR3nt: TGCAGTGCTAGAGATGCAGGGCCATACTCCATTCAGTACTTC

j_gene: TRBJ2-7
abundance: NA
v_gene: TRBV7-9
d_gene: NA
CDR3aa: CASSTRAYEQYF
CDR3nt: TGTGCCAGCAGCACTAGAGCCTACGAGCAGTACTTC

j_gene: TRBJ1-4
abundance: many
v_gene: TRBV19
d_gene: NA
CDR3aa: CASSIVHMDPATNEKLFF
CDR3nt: TGTGCCAGTAGTATAGTCCACATGGATCCTGCAACTAATGAAAAACTGTTTTTT

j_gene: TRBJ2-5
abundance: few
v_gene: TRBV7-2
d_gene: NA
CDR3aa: CASSSPGTAEETQYF
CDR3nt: TGTGCCAGCAGCTCTCCCGGGACGGCTGAAGAGACCCAGTACTTC

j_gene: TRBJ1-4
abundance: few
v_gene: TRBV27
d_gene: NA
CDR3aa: CASSSRERKLFF
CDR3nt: TGTGCCAGCAGTAGTAGGGAGAGGAAACTGTTTTTT

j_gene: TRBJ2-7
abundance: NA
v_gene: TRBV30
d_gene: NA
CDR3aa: CAWTAGAGLYEQYF
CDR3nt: TGTGCCTGGACCGCCGGAGCGGGCCTCTACGAGCAGTACTTC

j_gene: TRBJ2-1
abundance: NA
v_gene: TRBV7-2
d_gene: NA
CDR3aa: CASSFHQTSEQFF
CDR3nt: TGTGCCAGCAGCTTCCACCAGACCAGTGAGCAGTTCTTC

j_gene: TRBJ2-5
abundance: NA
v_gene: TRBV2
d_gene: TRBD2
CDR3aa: CASSEGGGAGQETQYF
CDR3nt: TGTGCCAGCAGTGAAGGCGGGGGGGCCGGCCAAGAGACCCAGTACTTC

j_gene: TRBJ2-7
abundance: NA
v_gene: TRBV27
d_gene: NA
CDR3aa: CASSQNWGEQYF
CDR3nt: TGTGCCAGCAGCCAAAACTGGGGCGAGCAGTACTTC

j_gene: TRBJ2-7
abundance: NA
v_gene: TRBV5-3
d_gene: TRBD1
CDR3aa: CASSLPRTGILEQYF
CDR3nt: TGTGCCAGCAGCTTGCCGAGGACAGGGATTCTCGAGCAGTACTTC

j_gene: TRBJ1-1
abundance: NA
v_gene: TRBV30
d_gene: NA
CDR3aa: CAWTTSLVDRGTEAFF
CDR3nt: TGTGCCTGGACTACTAGTTTGGTGGACAGAGGCACTGAAGCTTTCTTT

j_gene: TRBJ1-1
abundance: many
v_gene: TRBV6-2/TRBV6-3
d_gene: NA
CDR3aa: CASSGTIVDTEAFF
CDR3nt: TGTGCCAGCAGCGGGACAATCGTCGACACTGAAGCTTTCTTT

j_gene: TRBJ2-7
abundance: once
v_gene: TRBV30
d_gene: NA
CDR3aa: CAWSVSAGYEQYF
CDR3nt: TGTGCCTGGAGTGTATCGGCGGGATACGAGCAGTACTTC

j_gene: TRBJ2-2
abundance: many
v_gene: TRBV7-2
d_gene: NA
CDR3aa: CASSMTGYTGELFF
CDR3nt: TGTGCCAGCAGCATGACGGGTTACACCGGGGAGCTGTTTTTT

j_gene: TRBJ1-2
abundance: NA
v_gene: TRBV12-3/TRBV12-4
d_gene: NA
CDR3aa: CASNLVLGDANGYTF
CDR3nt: TGTGCCAGCAATCTAGTATTAGGAGATGCGAACGGCTACACCTTC

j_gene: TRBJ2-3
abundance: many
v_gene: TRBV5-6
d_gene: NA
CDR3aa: CASSYAGADTQYF
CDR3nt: TGTGCCAGCAGCTATGCAGGAGCAGATACGCAGTATTTT

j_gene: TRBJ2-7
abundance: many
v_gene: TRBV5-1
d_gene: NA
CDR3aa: CASSLDPLMGPYEQYF
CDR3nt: TGCGCCAGCAGCTTGGACCCCTTGATGGGGCCCTACGAGCAGTACTTC

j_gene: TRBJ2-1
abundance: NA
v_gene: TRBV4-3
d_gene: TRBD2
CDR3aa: CASSSNRGLASSEQFF
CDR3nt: TGCGCCAGCAGTTCAAACCGGGGACTAGCGAGCAGTGAGCAGTTCTTC

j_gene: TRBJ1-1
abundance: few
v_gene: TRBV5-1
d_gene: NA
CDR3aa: CASSPGGGEEDTEAFF
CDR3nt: TGCGCCAGCAGCCCCGGGGGGGGGGAGGAGGACACTGAAGCTTTCTTT

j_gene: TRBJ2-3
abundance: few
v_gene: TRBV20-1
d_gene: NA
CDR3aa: CSARGGEAYTDTQYF
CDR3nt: TGCAGTGCTAGAGGAGGAGAGGCCTACACAGATACGCAGTATTTT

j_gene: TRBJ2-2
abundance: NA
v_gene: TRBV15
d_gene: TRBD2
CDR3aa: CATSSGLANNANTGELFF
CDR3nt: TGTGCCACCAGCAGCGGACTAGCGAACAACGCGAACACCGGGGAGCTGTTTTTT

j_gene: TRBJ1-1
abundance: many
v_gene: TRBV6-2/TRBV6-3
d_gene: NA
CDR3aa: CASVDSLDTEAFF
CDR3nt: TGTGCCAGCGTTGACAGTTTGGACACTGAAGCTTTCTTT

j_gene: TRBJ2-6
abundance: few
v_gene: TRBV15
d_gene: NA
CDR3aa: CATSRRDWEDGANVLTF
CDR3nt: TGTGCCACCAGCAGACGAGACTGGGAGGATGGGGCCAACGTCCTGACTTTC

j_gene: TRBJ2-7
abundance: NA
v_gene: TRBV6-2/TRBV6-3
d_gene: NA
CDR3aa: CASNGEDYEQYF
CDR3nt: TGTGCCAGCAATGGGGAGGACTACGAGCAGTACTTC

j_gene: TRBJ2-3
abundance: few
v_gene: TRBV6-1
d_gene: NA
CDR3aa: CASSEGEGETDTQYF
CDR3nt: TGTGCCAGCAGTGAAGGGGAGGGGGAAACAGATACGCAGTATTTT

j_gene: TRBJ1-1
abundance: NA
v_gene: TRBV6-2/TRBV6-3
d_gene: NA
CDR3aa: CASRILQRTEVFF
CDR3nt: TGTGCCAGCAGAATTCTGCAGCGAACTGAAGTTTTCTTT

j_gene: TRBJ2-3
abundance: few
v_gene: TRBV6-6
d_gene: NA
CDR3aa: CASSYGYSTDTQYF
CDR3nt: TGTGCCAGCAGTTACGGCTACAGCACAGATACGCAGTATTTT

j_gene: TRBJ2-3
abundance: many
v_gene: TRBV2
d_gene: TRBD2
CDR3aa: CASRNGRAITDTQYF
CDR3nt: TGTGCCAGCAGAAACGGGAGGGCCATCACAGATACGCAGTATTTT

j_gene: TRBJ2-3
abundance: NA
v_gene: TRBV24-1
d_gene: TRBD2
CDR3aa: CATSDRETSETDTQYF
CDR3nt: TGTGCCACCAGTGATAGGGAAACTAGCGAGACAGATACGCAGTATTTT

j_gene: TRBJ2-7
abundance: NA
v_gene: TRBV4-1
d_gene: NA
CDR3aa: CASSQEILAPYEQYF
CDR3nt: TGCGCCAGCAGCCAAGAGATCCTGGCCCCCTACGAGCAGTACTTC

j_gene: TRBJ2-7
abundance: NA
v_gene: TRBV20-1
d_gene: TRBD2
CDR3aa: CSARVLAGTGYEQYF
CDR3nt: TGCAGTGCTAGAGTACTAGCGGGGACCGGCTACGAGCAGTACTTC

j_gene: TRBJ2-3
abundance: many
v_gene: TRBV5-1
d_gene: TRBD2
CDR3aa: CASSFFSGGATDTQYF
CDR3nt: TGCGCCAGCAGCTTCTTTAGCGGGGGGGCCACAGATACGCAGTATTTT

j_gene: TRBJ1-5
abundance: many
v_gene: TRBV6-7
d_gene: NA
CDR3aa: CASSYSQQPQHF
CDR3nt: TGTGCCAGCAGTTACTCCCAACAGCCCCAGCATTTT

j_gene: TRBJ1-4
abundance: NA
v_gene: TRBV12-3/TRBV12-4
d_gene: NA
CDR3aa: CASSFGSSNEKLFF
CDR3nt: TGTGCCAGCAGTTTTGGGTCCTCTAATGAAAAACTGTTTTTT

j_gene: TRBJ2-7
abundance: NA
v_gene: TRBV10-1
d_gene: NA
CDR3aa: CASSDKGGLIEQYF
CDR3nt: TGCGCCAGCAGTGATAAGGGGGGCCTGATCGAGCAGTACTTC

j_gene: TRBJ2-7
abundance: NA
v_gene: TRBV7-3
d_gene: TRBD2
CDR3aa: CASSPAGAGGEQYF
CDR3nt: TGTGCCAGCAGCCCAGCGGGAGCGGGAGGCGAGCAGTACTTC

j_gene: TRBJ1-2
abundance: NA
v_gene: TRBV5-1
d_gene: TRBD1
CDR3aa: CASSTGGTPNYGYTF
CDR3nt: TGCGCCAGCAGTACAGGGGGCACTCCTAACTATGGCTACACCTTC

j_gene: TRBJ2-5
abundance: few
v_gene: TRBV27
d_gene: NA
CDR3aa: CASSLPMTHQETQYF
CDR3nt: TGTGCCAGCAGTTTGCCCATGACGCATCAAGAGACCCAGTACTTC

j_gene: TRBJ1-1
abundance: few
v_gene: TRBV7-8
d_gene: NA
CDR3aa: CASSLVVGDAEAFF
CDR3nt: TGTGCCAGCAGCTTAGTTGTGGGAGACGCTGAAGCTTTCTTT

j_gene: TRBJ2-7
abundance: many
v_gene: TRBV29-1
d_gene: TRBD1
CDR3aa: CSVEEGGTGWYEQYF
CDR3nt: TGCAGCGTTGAAGAAGGTGGGACAGGGTGGTACGAGCAGTACTTC

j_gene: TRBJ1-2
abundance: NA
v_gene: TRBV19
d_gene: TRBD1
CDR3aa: CASILTGTGLNYGYTF
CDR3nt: TGTGCCAGTATCCTAACCGGGACAGGCTTAAACTATGGCTACACCTTC

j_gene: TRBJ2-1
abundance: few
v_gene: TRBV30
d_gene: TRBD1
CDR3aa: CAWSEQGASEQFF
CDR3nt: TGTGCCTGGAGTGAACAGGGGGCGAGTGAGCAGTTCTTC

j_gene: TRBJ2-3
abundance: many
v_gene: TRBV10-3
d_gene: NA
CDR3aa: CASTEADTQYF
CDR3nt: TGTGCCTCAACGGAGGCAGATACGCAGTATTTT

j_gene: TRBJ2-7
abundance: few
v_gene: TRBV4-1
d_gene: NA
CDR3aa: CASSQVAGVDHEQYF
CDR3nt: TGCGCCAGCAGCCAAGTTGCAGGGGTCGACCACGAGCAGTACTTC

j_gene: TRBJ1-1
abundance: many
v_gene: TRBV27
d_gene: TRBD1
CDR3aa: CASSFRGDEAFF
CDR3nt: TGTGCCAGCAGTTTCAGGGGGGATGAAGCTTTCTTT

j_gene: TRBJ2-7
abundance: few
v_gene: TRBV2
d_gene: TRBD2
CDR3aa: CASRSSGGLSSYEQYF
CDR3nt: TGTGCCAGCAGGTCTAGCGGGGGGCTGAGCTCCTACGAGCAGTACTTC

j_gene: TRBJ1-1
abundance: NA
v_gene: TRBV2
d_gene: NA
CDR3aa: CAREKIRGTEAFF
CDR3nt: TGTGCCAGGGAGAAAATCCGGGGAACTGAAGCTTTCTTT

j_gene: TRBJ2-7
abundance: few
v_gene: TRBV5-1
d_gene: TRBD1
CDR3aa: CASSSPGTGYTEQYF
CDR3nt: TGCGCCAGCAGCTCCCCCGGGACAGGGTATACTGAGCAGTACTTC

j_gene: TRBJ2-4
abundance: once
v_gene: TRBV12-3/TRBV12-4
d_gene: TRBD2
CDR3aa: CASSFSTSDVNIQYF
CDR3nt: TGTGCCAGCAGTTTCTCTACTAGCGACGTTAACATTCAGTACTTC

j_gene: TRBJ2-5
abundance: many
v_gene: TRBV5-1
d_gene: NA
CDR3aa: CASSDGSGETQYF
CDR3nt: TGCGCCAGCAGCGACGGAAGCGGGGAGACCCAGTACTTC

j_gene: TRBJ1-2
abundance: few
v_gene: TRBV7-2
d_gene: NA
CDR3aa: CASSLSREDGYTF
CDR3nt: TGTGCCAGCAGCTTAAGCAGAGAAGATGGCTACACCTTC

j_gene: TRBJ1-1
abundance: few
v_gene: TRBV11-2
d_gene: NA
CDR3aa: CAGSSGRGGGTEAFF
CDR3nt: TGTGCCGGCAGCTCGGGACGAGGGGGAGGCACTGAAGCTTTCTTT

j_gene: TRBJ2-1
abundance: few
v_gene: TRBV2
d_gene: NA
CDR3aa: CASSDPRSSYNEQFF
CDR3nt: TGTGCCAGCAGTGACCCGAGAAGCTCCTACAATGAGCAGTTCTTC

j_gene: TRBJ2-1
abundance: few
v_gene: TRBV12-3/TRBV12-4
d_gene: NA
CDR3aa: CASSSGSPYSSHEQFF
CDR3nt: TGTGCCAGCAGTTCGGGGAGCCCGTATTCCTCCCATGAGCAGTTCTTC